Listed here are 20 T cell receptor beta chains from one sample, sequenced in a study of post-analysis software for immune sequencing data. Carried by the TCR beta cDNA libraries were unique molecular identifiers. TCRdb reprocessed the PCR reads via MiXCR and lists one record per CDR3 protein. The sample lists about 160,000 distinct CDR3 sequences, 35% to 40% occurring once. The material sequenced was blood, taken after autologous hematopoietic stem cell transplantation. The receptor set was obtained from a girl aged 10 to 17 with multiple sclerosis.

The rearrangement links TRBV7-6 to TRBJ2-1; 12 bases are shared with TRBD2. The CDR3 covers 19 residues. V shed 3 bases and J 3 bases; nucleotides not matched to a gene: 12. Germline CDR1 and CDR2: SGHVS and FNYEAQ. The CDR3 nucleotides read TGTGCCAGCAGCTTCCCGCTAGCGGGAGGGTCTGGCGGCTACAATGAGCAGTTCTTC. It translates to CASSFPLAGGSGGYNEQFF.

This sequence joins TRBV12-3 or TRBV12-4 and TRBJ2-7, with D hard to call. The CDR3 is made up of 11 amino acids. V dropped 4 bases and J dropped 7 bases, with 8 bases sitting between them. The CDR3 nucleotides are TGTGCCAGCAGTTCGATAGGGGAGCAGTACTTC. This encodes CASSSIGEQYF.

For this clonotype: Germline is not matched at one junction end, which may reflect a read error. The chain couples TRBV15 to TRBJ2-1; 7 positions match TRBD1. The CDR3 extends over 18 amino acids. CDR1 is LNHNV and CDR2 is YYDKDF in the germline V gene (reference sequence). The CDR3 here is CATCREKGQKQSYNEQFF. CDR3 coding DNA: TGTGCCACCTGCAGAGAGAAGGGACAGAAACAATCCTACAATGAGCAGTTCTTC.

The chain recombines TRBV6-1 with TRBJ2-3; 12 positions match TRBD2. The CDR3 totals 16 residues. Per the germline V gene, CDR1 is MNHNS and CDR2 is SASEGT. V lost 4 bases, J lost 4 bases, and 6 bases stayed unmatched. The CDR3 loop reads CASSALAGGTPDTQYF. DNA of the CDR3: TGTGCCAGCAGTGCCCTAGCGGGAGGGACCCCAGATACGCAGTATTTT.

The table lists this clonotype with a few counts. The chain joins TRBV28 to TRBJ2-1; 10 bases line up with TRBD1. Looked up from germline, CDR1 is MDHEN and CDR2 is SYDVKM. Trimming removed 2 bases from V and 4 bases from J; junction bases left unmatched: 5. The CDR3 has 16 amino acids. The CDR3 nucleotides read TGTGCCAGCAGTTTAGGGGGACAGGGGATTTACAATGAGCAGTTCTTC. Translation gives CASSLGGQGIYNEQFF.

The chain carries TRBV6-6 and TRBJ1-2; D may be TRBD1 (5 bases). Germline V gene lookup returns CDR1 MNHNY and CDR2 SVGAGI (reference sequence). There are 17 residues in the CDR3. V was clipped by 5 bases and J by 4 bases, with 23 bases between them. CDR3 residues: CASSPLNRSPNFYGYTF. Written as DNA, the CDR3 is TGTGCCAGCAGTCCCCTTAACAGGAGCCCAAACTTCTATGGCTACACCTTC.

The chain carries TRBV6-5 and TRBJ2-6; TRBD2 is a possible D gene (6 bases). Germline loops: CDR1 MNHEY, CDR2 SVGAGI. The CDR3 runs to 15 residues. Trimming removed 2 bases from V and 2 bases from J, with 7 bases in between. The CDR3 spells CASSYGGTGANVLTF. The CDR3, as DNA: TGTGCCAGCAGTTACGGCGGGACTGGGGCCAACGTCCTGACTTTC.

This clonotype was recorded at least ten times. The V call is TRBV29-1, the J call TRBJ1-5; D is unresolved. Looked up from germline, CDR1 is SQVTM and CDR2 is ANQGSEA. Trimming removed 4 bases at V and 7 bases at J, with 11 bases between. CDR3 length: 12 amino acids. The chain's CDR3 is CSVGSSGQPQHF. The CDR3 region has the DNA TGCAGCGTTGGGTCGTCGGGGCAGCCCCAGCATTTT.

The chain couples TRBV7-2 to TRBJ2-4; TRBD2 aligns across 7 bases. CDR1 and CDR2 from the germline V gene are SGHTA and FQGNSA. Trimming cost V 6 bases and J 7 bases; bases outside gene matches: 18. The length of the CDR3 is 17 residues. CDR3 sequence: CASRPRTWEGGGNIQYF. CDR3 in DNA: TGTGCCAGCAGACCCCGGACCTGGGAGGGTGGGGGGAACATTCAGTACTTC.

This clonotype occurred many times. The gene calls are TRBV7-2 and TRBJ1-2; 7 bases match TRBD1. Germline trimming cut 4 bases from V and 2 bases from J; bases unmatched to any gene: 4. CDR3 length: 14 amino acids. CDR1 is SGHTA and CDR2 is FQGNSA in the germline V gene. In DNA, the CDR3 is TGTGCCAGCAGCTCTCAGACAGGGAACTATGGCTACACCTTC. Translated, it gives CASSSQTGNYGYTF.

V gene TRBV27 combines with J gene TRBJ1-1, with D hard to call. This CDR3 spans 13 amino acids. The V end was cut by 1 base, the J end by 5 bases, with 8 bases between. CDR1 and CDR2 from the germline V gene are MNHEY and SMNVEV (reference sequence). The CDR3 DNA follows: TGTGCCAGCAGTTTATTCGGGAAGACTGAAGCTTTCTTT. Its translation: CASSLFGKTEAFF.

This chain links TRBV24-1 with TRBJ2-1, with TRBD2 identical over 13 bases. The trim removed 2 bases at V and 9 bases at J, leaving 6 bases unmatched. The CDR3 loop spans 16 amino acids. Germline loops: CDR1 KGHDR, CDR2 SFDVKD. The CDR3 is CATSDWTSGSGGEQFF. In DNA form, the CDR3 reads TGTGCCACCAGTGATTGGACTAGCGGGAGTGGGGGTGAGCAGTTCTTC.

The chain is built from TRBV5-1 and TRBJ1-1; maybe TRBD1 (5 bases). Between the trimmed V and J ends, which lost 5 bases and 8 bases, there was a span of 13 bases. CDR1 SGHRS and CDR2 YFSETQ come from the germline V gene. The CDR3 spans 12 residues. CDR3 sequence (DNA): TGCGCCAGCAGTGTTAGGGGTGACGAAGCTTTCTTT. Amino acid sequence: CASSVRGDEAFF.

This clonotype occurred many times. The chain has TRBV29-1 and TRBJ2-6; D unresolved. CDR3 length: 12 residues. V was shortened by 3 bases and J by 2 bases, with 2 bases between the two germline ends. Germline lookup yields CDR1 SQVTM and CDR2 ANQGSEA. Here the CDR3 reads CSVDAGANVLTF. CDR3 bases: TGCAGCGTTGATGCTGGGGCCAACGTCCTGACTTTC. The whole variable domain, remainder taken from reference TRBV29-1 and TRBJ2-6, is SAVISQKPSRDICQRGTSLTIQCQVDSQVTMMFWYRQQPGQSLTLIATANQGSEATYESGFVIDKFPISRPNLTFSTLTVSNMSPEDSSIYLCSVDAGANVLTFGAGSRLTVL.

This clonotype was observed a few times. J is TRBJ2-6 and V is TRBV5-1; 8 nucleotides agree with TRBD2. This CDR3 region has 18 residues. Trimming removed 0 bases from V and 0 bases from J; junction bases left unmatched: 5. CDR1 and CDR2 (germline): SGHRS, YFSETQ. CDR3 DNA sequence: TGCGCCAGCAGCTTGGTACAGGCGGGGGGCTCTGGGGCCAACGTCCTGACTTTC. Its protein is CASSLVQAGGSGANVLTF.

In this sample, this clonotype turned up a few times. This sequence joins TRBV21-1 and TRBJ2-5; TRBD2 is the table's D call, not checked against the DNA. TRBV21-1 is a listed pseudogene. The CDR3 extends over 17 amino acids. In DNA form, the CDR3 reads TGTGCCAGCAGCAAAGCCCCTCCGGGACTAGCGGAAGAGACCCAGTACTTC. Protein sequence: CASSKAPPGLAEETQYF.

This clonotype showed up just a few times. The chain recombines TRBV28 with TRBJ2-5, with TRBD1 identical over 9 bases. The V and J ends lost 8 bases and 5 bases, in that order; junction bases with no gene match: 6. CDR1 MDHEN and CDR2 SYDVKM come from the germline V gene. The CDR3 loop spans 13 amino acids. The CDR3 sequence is CASRDRAVETQYF. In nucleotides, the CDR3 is TGTGCCAGCCGGGACAGGGCGGTGGAGACCCAGTACTTC.

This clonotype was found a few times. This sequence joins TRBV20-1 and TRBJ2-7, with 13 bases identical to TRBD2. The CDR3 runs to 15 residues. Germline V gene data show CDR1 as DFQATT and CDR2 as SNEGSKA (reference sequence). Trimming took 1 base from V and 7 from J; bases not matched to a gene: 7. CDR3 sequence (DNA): TGCAGTGCTAGAGTAGGGACTAGCGGGACCTCAGAGCAGTACTTC. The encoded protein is CSARVGTSGTSEQYF.

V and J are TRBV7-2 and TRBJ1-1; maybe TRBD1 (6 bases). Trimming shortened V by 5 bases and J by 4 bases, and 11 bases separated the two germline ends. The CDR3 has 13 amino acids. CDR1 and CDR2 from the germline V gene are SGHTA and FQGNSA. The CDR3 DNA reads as TGTGCCAGCAGCCCGCCAGGGGTCACTGAAGCTTTCTTT. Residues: CASSPPGVTEAFF.

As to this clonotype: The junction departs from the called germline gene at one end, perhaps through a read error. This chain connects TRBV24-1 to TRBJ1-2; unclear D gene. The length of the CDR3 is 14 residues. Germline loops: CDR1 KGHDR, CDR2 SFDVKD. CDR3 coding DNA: TGTGTCACCAGTGACCGACCGGGTCCGTATGGCTACACCTTC. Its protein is CVTSDRPGPYGYTF.